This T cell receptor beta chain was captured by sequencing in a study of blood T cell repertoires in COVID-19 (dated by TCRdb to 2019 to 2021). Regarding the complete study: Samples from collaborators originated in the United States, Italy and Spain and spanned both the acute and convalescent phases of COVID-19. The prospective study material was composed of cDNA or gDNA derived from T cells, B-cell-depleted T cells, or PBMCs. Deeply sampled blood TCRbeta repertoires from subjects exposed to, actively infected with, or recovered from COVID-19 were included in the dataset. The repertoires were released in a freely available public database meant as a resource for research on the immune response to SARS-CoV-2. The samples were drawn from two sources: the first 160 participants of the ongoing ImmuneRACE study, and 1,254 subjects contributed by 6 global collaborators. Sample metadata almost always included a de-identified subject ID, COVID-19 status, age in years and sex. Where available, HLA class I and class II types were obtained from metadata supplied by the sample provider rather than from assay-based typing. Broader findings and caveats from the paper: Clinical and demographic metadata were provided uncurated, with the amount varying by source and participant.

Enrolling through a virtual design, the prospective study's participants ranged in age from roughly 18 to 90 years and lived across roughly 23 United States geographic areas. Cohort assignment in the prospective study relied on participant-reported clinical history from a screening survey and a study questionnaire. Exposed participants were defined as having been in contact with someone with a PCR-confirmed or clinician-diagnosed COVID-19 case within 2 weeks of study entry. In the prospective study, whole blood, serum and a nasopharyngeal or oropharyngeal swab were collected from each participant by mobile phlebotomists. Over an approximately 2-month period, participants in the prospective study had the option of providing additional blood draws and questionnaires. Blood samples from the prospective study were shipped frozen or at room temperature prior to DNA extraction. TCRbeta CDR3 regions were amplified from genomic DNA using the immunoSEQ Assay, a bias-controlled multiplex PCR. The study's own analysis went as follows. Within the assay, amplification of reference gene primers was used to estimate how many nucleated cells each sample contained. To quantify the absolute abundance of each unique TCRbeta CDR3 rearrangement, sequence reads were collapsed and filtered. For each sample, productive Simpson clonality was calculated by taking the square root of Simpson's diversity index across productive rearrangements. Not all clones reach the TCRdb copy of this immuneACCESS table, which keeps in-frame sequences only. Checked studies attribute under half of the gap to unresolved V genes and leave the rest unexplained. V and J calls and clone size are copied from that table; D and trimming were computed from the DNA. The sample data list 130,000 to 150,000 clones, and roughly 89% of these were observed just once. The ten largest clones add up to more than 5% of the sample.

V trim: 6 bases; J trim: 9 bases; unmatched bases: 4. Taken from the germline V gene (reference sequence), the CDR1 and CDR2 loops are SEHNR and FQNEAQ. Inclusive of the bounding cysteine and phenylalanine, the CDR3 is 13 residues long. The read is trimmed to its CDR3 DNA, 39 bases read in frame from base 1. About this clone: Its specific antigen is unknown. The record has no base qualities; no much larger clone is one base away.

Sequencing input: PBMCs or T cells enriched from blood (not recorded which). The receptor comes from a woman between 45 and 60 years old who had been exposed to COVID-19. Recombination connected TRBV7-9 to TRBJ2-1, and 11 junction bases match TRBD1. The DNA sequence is TGTGCCAGCAGGGACAGGGGGCTGGGTGAGCAGTTCTTC. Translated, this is CASRDRGLGEQFF.